This T cell receptor (beta chain) was captured by sequencing in a study of shared clonotypes between healthy human individuals. Genomic DNA per cell subset filled all wells of several immunoSEQ plates. The assay was immunoSEQ multiplex PCR, and TCRdb's table has in-frame clones only and misses some. Of some 660,000 clones listed, 60% to 75% are singletons. This clone was detected once. The antigen is not known. The sample contains more than one DNA sequence encoding this CDR3. Findings of the study overall: Several donors had 4% to 5% of their naive CD4 clonotypes in common.

Input material: memory CD4+ T cells sorted from blood. Noted subset: CD45RA-negative fraction. This receptor was taken from a woman between 25 and 40 years old in good health.

CDR3 nucleotides: TGTGCCAGCAGCTTATCAGGGGGAAATCAGCCCCAGCATTTT. This translates into CASSLSGGNQPQHF. The chain combines TRBV5-4 with TRBJ1-5, with 7 bases identical to TRBD1. The CDR3 is made up of 14 amino acids. With V trimmed by 2 bases and J by 4 bases, 3 bases remained unmatched. Germline assignment: CDR1 SGHNT and CDR2 YYREEE (reference sequence).